The 17 T cell receptor beta chains listed next were all sequenced from one sample in a study of cytotoxic CD8 clonotypes in ibrutinib-treated CLL. Here immunoSEQ multiplex PCR was the method, and the copy in TCRdb shows in-frame clones only, minus some. This table holds some 150,000 clones, more than 70% found once. Sequenced material: PBMCs, taken after 36 months of ibrutinib treatment. The receptors here all came from a human donor with chronic lymphocytic leukemia.

This chain joins TRBV19 and TRBJ2-7; 11 bases fit TRBD1. CDR1 and CDR2 (germline): LNHDA, SQIVND (reference sequence). The junction had 2 bases not matched to a gene; V was cut back by 4 bases and J by 0 bases. There are 15 residues in the CDR3. The CDR3 spells CASSSGTGGSYEQYF. The CDR3 nucleotides are TGTGCCAGTAGTAGCGGGACAGGGGGCTCCTACGAGCAGTACTTC.

V and J are TRBV11-3 and TRBJ2-1, with 13 positions matching TRBD2. The J segment lost 6 bases and the V segment lost 4 bases, leaving 3 bases of the junction unmatched. The CDR3 sequence is 15 residues long. Germline lookup yields CDR1 SGHNT and CDR2 YENEEA. The CDR3 reads CASSSRTSGSNEQFF. CDR3 coding DNA: TGTGCCAGCAGCTCCAGGACTAGCGGGAGCAATGAGCAGTTCTTC.

J is TRBJ1-6 and V is TRBV7-2, with D tentatively TRBD1 (5 bases). This CDR3 comprises 13 residues. Germline CDR1 reads SGHTA; CDR2 reads FQGNSA. V was clipped by 1 base and J by 10 bases, with 8 bases between them. The CDR3 nucleotides read TGTGCCAGCAGCTTAGAAGGGACCTCACCCCTCCACTTT. Translated, it gives CASSLEGTSPLHF.

This clone was recorded a few times. V and J are TRBV18 and TRBJ1-2; possibly TRBD1 for D (5 bases). The CDR3 is 14 amino acids. Germline CDR1 reads KGHSH; CDR2 reads LQKENI. Trimming removed 0 bases from V and 4 bases from J, with 9 bases in between. The CDR3 region has the DNA TGTGCCAGCTCACCACCATCAGGGATCTATGGCTACACCTTC. It translates to CASSPPSGIYGYTF. The variable domain in full, with the rest retrieved from reference TRBV18 and TRBJ1-2, is NAGVMQNPRHLVRRRGQEARLRCSPMKGHSHVYWYRQLPEEGLKFMVYLQKENIIDESGMPKERFSAEFPKEGPSILRIQQVVRGDSAAYFCASSPPSGIYGYTFGSGTRLTVV.

This chain joins TRBV6-1 and TRBJ1-6; weak D call: TRBD1 (6 bases). Germline CDR1 and CDR2: MNHNS and SASEGT. This CDR3 spans 15 amino acids. V was trimmed by 3 bases and J by 4 bases, leaving 10 bases between them. CDR3 loop: CASSDPRGYNSPLHF. CDR3 coding DNA: TGTGCCAGCAGTGATCCCAGGGGATATAATTCACCCCTCCACTTT.

The chain links TRBV6-5 to TRBJ1-1; no clear D gene. V lost 6 bases, J lost 1 base, and 15 bases lay in between. This CDR3 spans 15 amino acids. Per the germline V gene, CDR1 is MNHEY and CDR2 is SVGAGI. The CDR3 DNA follows: TGTGCCAGCAGCCCAGTTGGAGCCGCGAACACTGAAGCTTTCTTT. Translated, it gives CASSPVGAANTEAFF.

The rearrangement links TRBV10-3 to TRBJ2-5; possibly TRBD1 for D (5 bases). Germline V gives CDR1 ENHRY, CDR2 SYGVKD. The CDR3 is 13 amino acids. The V end lost 3 bases, the J end lost 5 bases, and 10 bases lay between the germline ends. The CDR3 DNA reads as TGTGCCATCAGTGATGGGGCCTTGGAGACCCAGTACTTC. Its protein is CAISDGALETQYF.

The rearrangement joins TRBV10-3 to TRBJ1-5, with TRBD1 matching 10 bases. The CDR3 runs to 15 residues. CDR1 and CDR2 (germline): ENHRY, SYGVKD. V trimming: 2 bases; J trimming: 7 bases; junction bases outside the gene matches: 5. CDR3 in amino acids: CAISEPGTGVQPQHF. CDR3 DNA sequence: TGTGCCATCAGTGAGCCCGGGACAGGGGTCCAGCCCCAGCATTTT.

The chain uses TRBV5-6 and TRBJ2-7; 7 bases align to TRBD1. V dropped 4 bases and J dropped 6; count of bases not matched to a gene: 10. Germline V CDR1 and CDR2: SGHDT, YYEEEE. The CDR3 runs 14 residues. The CDR3 region is CASSLTGLEREQYF. The CDR3 region has the DNA TGTGCCAGCAGCCTGACAGGGTTGGAGCGCGAGCAGTACTTC.

The chain joins TRBV30 to TRBJ2-7, with 9 bases aligning to TRBD1. The germline gives CDR1 GTSNPN, CDR2 SVGIG (reference sequence). This CDR3 spans 13 amino acids. V lost 6 bases, J lost 5 bases, and 8 bases stayed unmatched. The CDR3, as DNA: TGTGCCTGTTCCGGGACAGGGAGGCACGAGCAGTACTTC. It specifies CACSGTGRHEQYF.

The genes are TRBV28 and TRBJ2-2; D gene ambiguous. The CDR3 has 14 amino acids. Trimming cost V 5 bases and J 3 bases, with 10 bases left between them. Germline CDR1 MDHEN, CDR2 SYDVKM. As DNA, the CDR3 is TGTGCCAGCAGTCCCTGGGGTGACACCGGGGAGCTGTTTTTT. Its protein is CASSPWGDTGELFF.

The chain combines TRBV5-1 with TRBJ2-7; the match to TRBD1 covers 12 bases. Per germline, CDR1 SGHRS and CDR2 YFSETQ. This CDR3 contains 15 residues. The V gene end was trimmed by 4 bases and the J gene end by 4 bases; junction bases not matched to a gene: 6. CDR3 loop: CASSGTGGNLYEQYF. CDR3 coding DNA: TGCGCCAGCAGCGGGACAGGGGGCAATCTTTACGAGCAGTACTTC.

Here the CDR3 reads CASSLGGASTDTQYF. CDR3 DNA: TGTGCCAGCAGCTTAGGCGGAGCTAGCACAGATACGCAGTATTTT. This sequence joins TRBV7-6 and TRBJ2-3; no clear D. Per germline, CDR1 SGHVS and CDR2 FNYEAQ. Between the trimmed V and J ends, which lost 1 base and 0 bases, there was a span of 8 bases. The CDR3 is made up of 15 amino acids.

The sample holds a few counts of this clone. The chain joins TRBV28 to TRBJ1-6; D perhaps matches TRBD1 (5 bases). Between the trimmed V and J ends, which lost 6 bases and 0 bases, there was a span of 9 bases. CDR3 length: 15 amino acids. Germline assignment: CDR1 MDHEN and CDR2 SYDVKM. This CDR3 is CASRGGISYNSPLHF. The CDR3 nucleotides are TGTGCCAGCAGGGGGGGTATCTCCTATAATTCACCCCTCCACTTT.

The sample holds a few counts of this clone. The J gene is TRBJ2-3, the V gene TRBV28, with D perhaps matching TRBD1 (5 bases). The CDR3 covers 16 residues. Germline V gene data show CDR1 as MDHEN and CDR2 as SYDVKM. Trimming removed 4 bases from V and 0 bases from J, with 14 bases in between. This CDR3 is CASSYGAIPSTDTQYF. Written as DNA, the CDR3 is TGTGCCAGCAGTTATGGGGCCATACCTAGCACAGATACGCAGTATTTT.

This chain connects TRBV19 to TRBJ1-5, with TRBD1 matching over 7 bases. The CDR3 runs to 15 residues. V gave up 11 bases and J gave up 0 bases; unmatched junction bases: 10. Germline lookup yields CDR1 LNHDA and CDR2 SQIVND (reference sequence). In DNA, the CDR3 is TGTGCCGCACAGAGACAGGGTGTTAGCAATCAGCCCCAGCATTTT. Translation: CAAQRQGVSNQPQHF.

The J gene is TRBJ1-2, the V gene TRBV28; TRBD1 agrees at 8 bases. With V trimmed by 4 bases and J by 3 bases, 4 bases remained unmatched. The CDR3 length is 14 residues. Germline values: CDR1 MDHEN, CDR2 SYDVKM. CDR3 sequence reads: CASSSTGAHYGYTF. CDR3 sequence (DNA): TGTGCCAGCAGTTCGACAGGGGCTCACTATGGCTACACCTTC.